This is a list of T cell receptor beta chains from one sample in a study of human T cells and chemical hapten exposure. TCRdb fed the 5' RACE reads into MiXCR, producing one record per CDR3 protein. Of around 82,000 distinct CDR3 sequences listed, roughly 8% are singletons. Source of these receptors: a male donor in good health. CDR3s include the opening cysteine and the closing phenylalanine or tryptophan. Each record gives: V gene, J gene, D gene, clone size, CDR3 protein, CDR3 DNA. D genes are given only for firm matches. The size entry is marked missing in some rows and otherwise reads once, few, many or a size class.

V gene: TRBV29-1; J gene: TRBJ2-1; D gene: .; clone size: .; CDR3 protein: CSVFSYNEQFF; CDR3 DNA: TGCAGCGTTTTTTCCTACAATGAGCAGTTCTTC
V gene: TRBV29-1; J gene: TRBJ2-1; D gene: .; clone size: few; CDR3 protein: CSVEVAYEQFF; CDR3 DNA: TGCAGCGTTGAGGTGGCGTATGAGCAGTTCTTC
V gene: TRBV10-3; J gene: TRBJ2-7; D gene: .; clone size: many; CDR3 protein: CASGTYEQYF; CDR3 DNA: TGTGCCAGTGGGACCTACGAGCAGTACTTC
V gene: TRBV2; J gene: TRBJ2-7; D gene: TRBD1; clone size: many; CDR3 protein: CASKDRASSYEQYF; CDR3 DNA: TGTGCCAGCAAGGACAGGGCAAGCTCCTACGAGCAGTACTTC
V gene: TRBV10-1; J gene: TRBJ2-3; D gene: TRBD2; clone size: .; CDR3 protein: CASSDGTSGRALSSTDTQYF; CDR3 DNA: TGCGCCAGCAGTGACGGGACTAGCGGGAGAGCCCTATCTAGCACAGATACGCAGTATTTT
V gene: TRBV3-1; J gene: TRBJ2-7; D gene: .; clone size: many; CDR3 protein: CASSSGISGYEQYF; CDR3 DNA: TGTGCCAGCAGTTCCGGGATCAGCGGCTACGAGCAGTACTTC
V gene: TRBV20-1; J gene: TRBJ2-7; D gene: TRBD2; clone size: .; CDR3 protein: CSASTGDYYEQYF; CDR3 DNA: TGCAGTGCTAGCACCGGGGACTACTACGAGCAGTACTTC
V gene: TRBV4-2; J gene: TRBJ1-1; D gene: .; clone size: few; CDR3 protein: CASSQDLGQEAFF; CDR3 DNA: TGTGCCAGCAGCCAAGATTTAGGCCAGGAGGCTTTCTTT
V gene: TRBV12-5; J gene: TRBJ1-2; D gene: .; clone size: .; CDR3 protein: CASGLILGAPYGYTF; CDR3 DNA: TGTGCTAGTGGTTTGATTTTGGGGGCACCCTATGGCTACACCTTC
V gene: TRBV27; J gene: TRBJ2-7; D gene: .; clone size: many; CDR3 protein: CASSSSQGGLSYEQYF; CDR3 DNA: TGTGCCAGCAGTTCTAGTCAGGGAGGCCTCTCCTACGAGCAGTACTTC
V gene: TRBV5-1; J gene: TRBJ2-4; D gene: .; clone size: few; CDR3 protein: CASSFSSKNIQYF; CDR3 DNA: TGCGCCAGCAGCTTCAGTTCCAAAAACATTCAGTACTTC
V gene: TRBV10-3; J gene: TRBJ1-1; D gene: TRBD1; clone size: .; CDR3 protein: CAISESRRGQGDTEAFF; CDR3 DNA: TGTGCCATCAGTGAGTCGAGAAGGGGACAGGGCGACACTGAAGCTTTCTTT
V gene: TRBV7-2; J gene: TRBJ2-5; D gene: TRBD2; clone size: few; CDR3 protein: CASSLGLAVQETQYF; CDR3 DNA: TGTGCCAGCAGCCTGGGACTAGCGGTCCAAGAGACCCAGTACTTC
V gene: TRBV20-1; J gene: TRBJ1-1; D gene: .; clone size: many; CDR3 protein: CSARDRGGTEAFF; CDR3 DNA: TGCAGTGCTAGAGATAGAGGAGGGACTGAAGCTTTCTTT
V gene: TRBV11-2; J gene: TRBJ2-1; D gene: .; clone size: few; CDR3 protein: CASSLATGRSYNEQFF; CDR3 DNA: TGTGCCAGCAGCTTAGCTACAGGCCGCTCCTACAATGAGCAGTTCTTC
V gene: TRBV2; J gene: TRBJ1-1; D gene: .; clone size: many; CDR3 protein: CASSEHFQGPTEAFF; CDR3 DNA: TGTGCCAGCAGTGAGCATTTTCAGGGTCCCACTGAAGCTTTCTTT
V gene: TRBV2; J gene: TRBJ1-6; D gene: TRBD1; clone size: many; CDR3 protein: CAITDTGDYNSPLHF; CDR3 DNA: TGTGCCATCACGGACACAGGGGACTATAATTCACCCCTCCACTTT
V gene: TRBV20-1; J gene: TRBJ2-1; D gene: TRBD2; clone size: many; CDR3 protein: CSANVRLAGGDNEQFF; CDR3 DNA: TGCAGTGCTAACGTACGACTAGCGGGAGGTGACAATGAGCAGTTCTTC
V gene: TRBV29-1; J gene: TRBJ1-4; D gene: .; clone size: .; CDR3 protein: CSVESREGGEKLFF; CDR3 DNA: TGCAGCGTTGAAAGCAGGGAGGGCGGTGAAAAACTGTTTTTT
V gene: TRBV20-1; J gene: TRBJ2-3; D gene: .; clone size: many; CDR3 protein: CSARGPPTDTQYF; CDR3 DNA: TGCAGTGCTAGAGGTCCACCCACAGATACGCAGTATTTT
V gene: TRBV3-1; J gene: TRBJ2-1; D gene: .; clone size: .; CDR3 protein: CASSQGERNEQFF; CDR3 DNA: TGTGCCAGCAGCCAAGGGGAGCGCAATGAGCAGTTCTTC
V gene: TRBV12-3/TRBV12-4; J gene: TRBJ2-1; D gene: TRBD2; clone size: few; CDR3 protein: CASSRSGRADYEQFF; CDR3 DNA: TGTGCCAGCAGCCGTAGCGGGAGGGCCGACTATGAGCAGTTCTTC
V gene: TRBV12-3/TRBV12-4; J gene: TRBJ1-1; D gene: .; clone size: many; CDR3 protein: CASSLRHENTEAFF; CDR3 DNA: TGTGCCAGCAGTTTAAGACACGAGAACACTGAAGCTTTCTTT
V gene: TRBV29-1; J gene: TRBJ2-4; D gene: .; clone size: many; CDR3 protein: CSVEDQDTFSNIQYF; CDR3 DNA: TGCAGCGTTGAAGACCAGGACACCTTCTCGAACATTCAGTACTTC
V gene: TRBV15; J gene: TRBJ2-5; D gene: .; clone size: .; CDR3 protein: CATSRGGQPQETQYF; CDR3 DNA: TGTGCCACCAGCAGGGGAGGACAGCCCCAAGAGACCCAGTACTTC
V gene: TRBV11-2; J gene: TRBJ2-3; D gene: .; clone size: many; CDR3 protein: CASSSLEGSDADTQYF; CDR3 DNA: TGTGCCAGCAGCTCCCTGGAGGGGTCGGACGCAGATACGCAGTATTTT
V gene: TRBV29-1; J gene: TRBJ2-3; D gene: .; clone size: .; CDR3 protein: CSVESRSTDTQYF; CDR3 DNA: TGCAGCGTTGAAAGCAGGAGCACAGATACGCAGTATTTT
V gene: TRBV11-2; J gene: TRBJ2-3; D gene: .; clone size: .; CDR3 protein: CASSNPVNTDTQYF; CDR3 DNA: TGTGCCAGCAGCAATCCCGTTAACACAGATACGCAGTATTTT